This T cell receptor (beta chain) was obtained from a study of T cell changes during pregnancy in multiple sclerosis. Clones were sequenced by immunoSEQ multiplex PCR, and TCRdb holds only the in-frame ones, with some missing. The sample has 55,000 to 70,000 clones, 75% to 90% seen once; the top ten hold 0.38%. In germline, CDR1 is SGHRS, CDR2 YFSETQ. V was clipped by 0 bases and J by 7 bases; unmatched bases: 8. This CDR3 has 16 amino acids. V usage is TRBV5-1 and J usage is TRBJ1-4, with 8 bases lining up with TRBD1. The sequenced sample was CD4+ T cells from peripheral blood mononuclear cells, obtained in the third trimester of pregnancy. This TCR was sampled from a female donor with multiple sclerosis, enrolled in a pregnancy study. CDR3 nucleotides: TGCGCCAGCAGCTTGGTTGGGACAGGAGGGGGTGAAAAACTGTTTTTT. Its protein is CASSLVGTGGGEKLFF.